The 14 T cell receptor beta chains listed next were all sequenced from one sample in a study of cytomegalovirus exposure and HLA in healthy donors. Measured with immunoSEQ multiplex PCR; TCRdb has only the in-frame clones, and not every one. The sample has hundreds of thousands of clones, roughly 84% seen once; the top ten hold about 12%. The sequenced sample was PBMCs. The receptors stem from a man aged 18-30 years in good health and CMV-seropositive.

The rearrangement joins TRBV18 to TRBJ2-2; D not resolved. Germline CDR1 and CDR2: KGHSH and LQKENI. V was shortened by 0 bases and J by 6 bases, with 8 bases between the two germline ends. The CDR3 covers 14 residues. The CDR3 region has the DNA TGTGCCAGCTCACCACCCAGACTCTCCGGGGAGCTGTTTTTT. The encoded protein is CASSPPRLSGELFF.

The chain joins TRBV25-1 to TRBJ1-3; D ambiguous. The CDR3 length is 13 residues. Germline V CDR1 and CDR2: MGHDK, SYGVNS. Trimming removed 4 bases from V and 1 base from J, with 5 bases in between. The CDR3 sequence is CASSAVSGNTIYF. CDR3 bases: TGTGCCAGCAGTGCCGTTTCTGGAAACACCATATATTTT. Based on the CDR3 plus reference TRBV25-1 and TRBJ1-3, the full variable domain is EADIYQTPRYLVIGTGKKITLECSQTMGHDKMYWYQQDPGMELHLIHYSYGVNSTEKGDLSSESTVSRIRTEHFPLTLESARPSHTSQYLCASSAVSGNTIYFGEGSWLTVV.

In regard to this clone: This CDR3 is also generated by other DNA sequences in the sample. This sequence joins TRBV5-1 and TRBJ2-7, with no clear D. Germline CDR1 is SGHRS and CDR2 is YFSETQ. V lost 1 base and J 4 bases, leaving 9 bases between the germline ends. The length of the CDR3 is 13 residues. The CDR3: CASSLPSSYEQYF. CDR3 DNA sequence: TGCGCCAGCAGCTTGCCCTCAAGTTACGAGCAGTACTTC.

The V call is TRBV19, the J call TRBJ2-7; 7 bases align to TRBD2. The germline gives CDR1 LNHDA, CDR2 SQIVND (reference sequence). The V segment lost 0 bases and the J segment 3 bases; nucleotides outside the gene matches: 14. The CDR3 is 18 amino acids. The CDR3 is CASSIEQPICLADYEQYF. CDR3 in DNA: TGTGCCAGTAGTATAGAACAACCTATTTGTCTAGCGGACTACGAGCAGTACTTC.

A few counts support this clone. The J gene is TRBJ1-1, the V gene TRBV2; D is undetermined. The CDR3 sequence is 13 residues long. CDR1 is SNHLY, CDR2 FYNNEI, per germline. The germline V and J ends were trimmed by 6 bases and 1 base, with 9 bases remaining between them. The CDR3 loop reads CASSPTENTEAFF. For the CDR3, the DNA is TGTGCCAGCAGCCCCACAGAGAACACTGAAGCTTTCTTT.

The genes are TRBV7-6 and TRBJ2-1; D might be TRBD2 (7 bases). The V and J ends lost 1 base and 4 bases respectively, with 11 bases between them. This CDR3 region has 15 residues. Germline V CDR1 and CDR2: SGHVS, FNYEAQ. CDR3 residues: CASSLEGGGYNEQFF. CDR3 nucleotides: TGTGCCAGCAGCTTAGAGGGGGGGGGATACAATGAGCAGTTCTTC.

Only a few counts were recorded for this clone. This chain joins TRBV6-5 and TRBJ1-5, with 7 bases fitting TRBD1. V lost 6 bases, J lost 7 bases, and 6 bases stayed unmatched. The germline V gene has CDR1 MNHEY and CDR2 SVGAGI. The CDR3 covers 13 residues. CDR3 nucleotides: TGTGCCAGCAGCCCCGACAGGGCACAGCCCCAGCATTTT. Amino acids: CASSPDRAQPQHF.

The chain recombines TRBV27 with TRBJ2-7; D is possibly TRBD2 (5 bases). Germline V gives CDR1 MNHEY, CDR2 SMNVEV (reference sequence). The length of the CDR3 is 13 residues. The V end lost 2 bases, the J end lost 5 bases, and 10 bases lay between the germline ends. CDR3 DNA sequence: TGTGCCAGCAGTTTAATAGAGGGCAACGAGCAGTACTTC. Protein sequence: CASSLIEGNEQYF.

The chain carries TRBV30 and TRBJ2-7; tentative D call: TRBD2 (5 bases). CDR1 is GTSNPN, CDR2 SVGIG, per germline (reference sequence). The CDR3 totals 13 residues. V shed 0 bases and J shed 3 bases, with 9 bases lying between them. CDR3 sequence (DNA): TGTGCCTGGAGTGTAGGGAGTTACTACGAGCAGTACTTC. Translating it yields CAWSVGSYYEQYF.

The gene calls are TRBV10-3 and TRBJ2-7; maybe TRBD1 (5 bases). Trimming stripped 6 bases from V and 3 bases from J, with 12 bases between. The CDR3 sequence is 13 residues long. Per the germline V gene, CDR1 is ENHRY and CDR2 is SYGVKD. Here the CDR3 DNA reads TGTGCCATCAGAGATACAGGAGACTACGAGCAGTACTTC. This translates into CAIRDTGDYEQYF.

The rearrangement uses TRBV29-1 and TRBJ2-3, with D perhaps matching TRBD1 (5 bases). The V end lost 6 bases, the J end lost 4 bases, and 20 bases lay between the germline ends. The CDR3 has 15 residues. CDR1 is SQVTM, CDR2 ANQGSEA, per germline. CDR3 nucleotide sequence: TGCAGCGTCGATGGCGCAGGGCTTATTCCAGATACGCAGTATTTT. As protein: CSVDGAGLIPDTQYF.

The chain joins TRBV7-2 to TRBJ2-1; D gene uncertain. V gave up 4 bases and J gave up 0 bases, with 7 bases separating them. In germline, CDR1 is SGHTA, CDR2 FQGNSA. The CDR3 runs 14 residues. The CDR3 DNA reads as TGTGCCAGCAGCTCCGAATACTCCTACAATGAGCAGTTCTTC. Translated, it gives CASSSEYSYNEQFF.

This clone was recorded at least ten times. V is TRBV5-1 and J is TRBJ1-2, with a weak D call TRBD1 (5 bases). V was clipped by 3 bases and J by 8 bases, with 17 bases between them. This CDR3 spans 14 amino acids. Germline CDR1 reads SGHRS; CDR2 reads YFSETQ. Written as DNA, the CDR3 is TGCGCCAGCAGCTCGCAGGGTTGGGGAATGGGCTACACCTTC. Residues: CASSSQGWGMGYTF. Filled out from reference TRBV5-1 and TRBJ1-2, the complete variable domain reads KAGVTQTPRYLIKTRGQQVTLSCSPISGHRSVSWYQQTPGQGLQFLFEYFSETQRNKGNFPGRFSGRQFSNSRSEMNVSTLELGDSALYLCASSSQGWGMGYTFGSGTRLTVV.

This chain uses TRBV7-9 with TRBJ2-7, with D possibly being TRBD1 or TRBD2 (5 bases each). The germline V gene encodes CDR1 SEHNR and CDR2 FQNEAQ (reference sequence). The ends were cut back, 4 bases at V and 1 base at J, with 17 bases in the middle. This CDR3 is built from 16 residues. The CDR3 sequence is CASSSLGTRPSYEQYF. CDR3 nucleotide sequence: TGTGCCAGCAGCTCACTTGGGACCCGCCCGTCCTACGAGCAGTACTTC. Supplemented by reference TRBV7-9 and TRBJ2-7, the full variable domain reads DTGVSQNPRHKITKRGQNVTFRCDPISEHNRLYWYRQTLGQGPEFLTYFQNEAQLEKSRLLSDRFSAERPKGSFSTLEIQRTEQGDSAMYLCASSSLGTRPSYEQYFGPGTRLTVT.